The 11 T cell receptor beta chains in this list originate from one sample, sequenced in a study of cytomegalovirus exposure and HLA in healthy donors. PCR employed 60 Vbeta and 13 Jbeta primers. Some clones are missing from TCRdb's copy, which holds only in-frame ones; the method was immunoSEQ multiplex PCR. The data show approximately 140,000 clones, 70% to 80% seen once. Sequences were obtained from PBMCs. These receptors were taken from a male donor in good health and CMV-seronegative.

J is TRBJ1-4 and V is TRBV2; 7 bases line up with TRBD1. Germline trimming cut 4 bases from V and 8 bases from J; bases unmatched to any gene: 16. Germline CDR1 and CDR2: SNHLY and FYNNEI. The CDR3 sequence is 17 residues long. CDR3 nucleotides: TGTGCCAGCAGTGTCGGGACAGATTTGGGTCGTCGGGAAAAACTGTTTTTT. This translates into CASSVGTDLGRREKLFF.

This sequence joins TRBV7-9 and TRBJ2-3, with a weak D call TRBD2 (5 bases). This CDR3 region has 16 residues. CDR1 and CDR2 (germline): SEHNR, FQNEAQ (reference sequence). V was clipped by 3 bases and J by 1 base, with 14 bases between them. The CDR3 DNA reads TGTGCCAGCAGCTTCATCGCGGGCGCCGGCACAGATACGCAGTATTTT. It translates to CASSFIAGAGTDTQYF. Using reference TRBV7-9 and TRBJ2-3 for the parts outside the CDR3, the full variable domain is DTGVSQNPRHKITKRGQNVTFRCDPISEHNRLYWYRQTLGQGPEFLTYFQNEAQLEKSRLLSDRFSAERPKGSFSTLEIQRTEQGDSAMYLCASSFIAGAGTDTQYFGPGTRLTVL.

The chain carries TRBV11-2 and TRBJ2-5; D might be TRBD1 (6 bases). The germline gives CDR1 SGHAT, CDR2 FQNNGV. The CDR3 is 14 residues long. V lost 5 bases and J 1 base, leaving 11 bases between the germline ends. Here the CDR3 reads CASSHRESQETQYF. CDR3 coding DNA: TGTGCCAGCAGCCACAGGGAAAGCCAAGAGACCCAGTACTTC.

In DNA form, the CDR3 reads TGTGCCATCAGTGATCAAACCTCAGGACAGGGAATGTACGGCTACACCTTC. The encoded protein is CAISDQTSGQGMYGYTF. The rearrangement joins TRBV10-3 to TRBJ1-2, with 8 bases that match TRBD1. The CDR3 runs 17 residues. Germline-derived CDR1 and CDR2 are ENHRY and SYGVKD. V shed 3 bases, J shed 8 bases, and the junction held 17 bases outside the gene matches.

The chain couples TRBV12-5 to TRBJ2-5, with D perhaps TRBD2 (5 bases). V was pared by 6 bases and J by 4 bases, with 12 bases between. The CDR3 length is 13 residues. Germline values: CDR1 LGHNT, CDR2 FRNRAP. Written as DNA, the CDR3 is TGTGCTAGTGGCCACGGACTTGGAGAGACCCAGTACTTC. It codes for CASGHGLGETQYF. Using reference TRBV12-5 and TRBJ2-5 for the parts outside the CDR3, the full variable domain is DARVTQTPRHKVTEMGQEVTMRCQPILGHNTVFWYRQTMMQGLELLAYFRNRAPLDDSGMPKDRFSAEMPDATLATLKIQPSEPRDSAVYFCASGHGLGETQYFGPGTRLLVL.

This rearrangement joins TRBV5-8 to TRBJ2-3, with a weak D call TRBD2 (5 bases). Germline V CDR1 and CDR2: SGHTS, YDEGEE. This CDR3 is 19 amino acids long. V was trimmed by 4 bases and J by 0 bases, leaving 24 bases between them. The CDR3 DNA sequence: TGTGCCAGCAGCGGACCGGGAACCCTCATTATAAGCAGCACAGATACGCAGTATTTT. Translating it yields CASSGPGTLIISSTDTQYF.

The chain uses TRBV16 and TRBJ2-1, with a possible D match to TRBD1 (5 bases). V was shortened by 0 bases and J by 6 bases, with 9 bases between the two germline ends. Germline V CDR1 and CDR2: KGHSY, FQNENV. The CDR3 has 14 residues. The CDR3 region has the DNA TGTGCCAGCAGCCAATCCACAGGCTTCAATGAGCAGTTCTTC. Its protein is CASSQSTGFNEQFF.

The chain combines TRBV5-4 with TRBJ2-7; tentative D call: TRBD1 (6 bases). Germline V gene lookup returns CDR1 SGHNT and CDR2 YYREEE (reference sequence). V lost 5 bases and J lost 5, with 11 bases in between. This CDR3 is 12 amino acids long. DNA of the CDR3: TGTGCCAGCAGATACAGGGACGACGAGCAGTACTTC. Encoded protein: CASRYRDDEQYF.

The rearrangement joins TRBV19 to TRBJ1-1; 12 positions agree with TRBD1. The CDR3 sequence is 16 residues long. Germline V gene lookup returns CDR1 LNHDA and CDR2 SQIVND (reference sequence). The V segment lost 4 bases and the J segment 1 base; nucleotides outside the gene matches: 4. CDR3: CASSTGQGAPNTEAFF. The CDR3 DNA reads as TGTGCCAGTAGTACGGGACAGGGGGCCCCGAACACTGAAGCTTTCTTT.

The chain combines TRBV9 with TRBJ2-5; 7 bases match TRBD2. The V gene end was trimmed by 0 bases and the J gene end by 3 bases; junction bases not matched to a gene: 11. The CDR3 is made up of 17 amino acids. The V gene's germline CDR1 is SGDLS and CDR2 YYNGEE. CDR3 sequence reads: CASSVAAPASGKETQYF. The DNA for the CDR3 is TGTGCCAGCAGCGTAGCGGCGCCGGCTAGCGGTAAAGAGACCCAGTACTTC. Looking up the rest from reference TRBV9 and TRBJ2-5 gives the full variable domain: DSGVTQTPKHLITATGQRVTLRCSPRSGDLSVYWYQQSLDQGLQFLIQYYNGEERAKGNILERFSAQQFPDLHSELNLSSLELGDSALYFCASSVAAPASGKETQYFGPGTRLLVL.

The rearrangement joins TRBV28 to TRBJ1-1; D is undetermined. This CDR3 has 19 residues. The V end was cut by 0 bases, the J end by 6 bases, with 26 bases between. Germline values: CDR1 MDHEN, CDR2 SYDVKM. CDR3 protein: CASSLWLRGLRIGTPEAFF. CDR3 nucleotide sequence: TGTGCCAGCAGTTTATGGTTGAGAGGGTTAAGGATAGGAACGCCTGAAGCTTTCTTT.